Included here is one T cell receptor (beta chain) sequence, with context. This sample is drawn from a study of OX40 agonist ivuxolimab in advanced cancers. The overall study: Previous treatment with anti-PD-1, anti-PD-L1 or anti-CTLA-4 therapy was allowed; 40% had received some.

CDR1 and CDR2 (germline): MDHEN, SYDVKM. There are 14 residues in the CDR3. Germline trimming cut 5 bases from V and 1 base from J; bases unmatched to any gene: 2. TCRdb's table, derived via immunoSEQ multiplex PCR, lists solely in-frame clones and lacks some. This table holds 82,000 or so clones, around 83% found once. This specimen consisted of CD4+ or CD8+ T cells sorted from blood, obtained in a trial of the OX40 agonist ivuxolimab. The chain uses TRBV28 and TRBJ2-5; TRBD2 agrees at 9 bases. The sequence was collected from an adult with an advanced solid tumor such as melanoma, head and neck, liver or kidney cancer. CDR3 in amino acids: CASSLLAGQETQYF. CDR3 nucleotides: TGTGCCAGCAGTCTACTAGCGGGCCAAGAGACCCAGTACTTC.